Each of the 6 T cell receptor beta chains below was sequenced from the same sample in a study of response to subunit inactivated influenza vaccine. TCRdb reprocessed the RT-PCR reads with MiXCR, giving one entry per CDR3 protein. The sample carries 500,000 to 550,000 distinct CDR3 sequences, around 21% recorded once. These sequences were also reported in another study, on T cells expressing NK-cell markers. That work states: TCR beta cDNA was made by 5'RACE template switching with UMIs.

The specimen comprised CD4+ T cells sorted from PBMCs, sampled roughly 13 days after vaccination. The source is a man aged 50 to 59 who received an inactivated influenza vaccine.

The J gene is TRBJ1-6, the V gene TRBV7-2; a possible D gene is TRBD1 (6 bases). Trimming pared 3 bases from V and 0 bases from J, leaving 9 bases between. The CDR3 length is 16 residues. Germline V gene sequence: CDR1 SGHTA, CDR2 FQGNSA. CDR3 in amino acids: CASSFTGSSYNSPLHF. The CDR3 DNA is TGTGCCAGCAGCTTTACAGGGAGCTCCTATAATTCACCCCTCCACTTT.

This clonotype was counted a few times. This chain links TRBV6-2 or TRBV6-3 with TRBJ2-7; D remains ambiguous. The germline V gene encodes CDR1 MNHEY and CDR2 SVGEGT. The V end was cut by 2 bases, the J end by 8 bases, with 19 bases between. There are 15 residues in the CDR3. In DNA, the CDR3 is TGTGCCAGCAGTTACCCGGGTTCTGCGTCAGGTCAGCAGTACTTC. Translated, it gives CASSYPGSASGQQYF.

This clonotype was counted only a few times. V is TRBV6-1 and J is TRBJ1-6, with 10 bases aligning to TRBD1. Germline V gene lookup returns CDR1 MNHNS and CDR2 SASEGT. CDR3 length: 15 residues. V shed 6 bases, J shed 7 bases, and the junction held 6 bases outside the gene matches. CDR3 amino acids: CASRNDRGRNSPLHF. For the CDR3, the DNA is TGTGCCAGCAGAAATGACAGGGGGCGCAATTCACCCCTCCACTTT.

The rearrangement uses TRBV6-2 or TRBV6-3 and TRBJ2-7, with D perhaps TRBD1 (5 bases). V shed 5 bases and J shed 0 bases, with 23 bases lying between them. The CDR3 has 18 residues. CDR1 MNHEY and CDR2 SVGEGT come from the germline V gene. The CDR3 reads CASSRRPPAERGSYEQYF. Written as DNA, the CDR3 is TGTGCCAGCAGTCGTCGGCCCCCGGCTGAAAGGGGCTCCTACGAGCAGTACTTC.

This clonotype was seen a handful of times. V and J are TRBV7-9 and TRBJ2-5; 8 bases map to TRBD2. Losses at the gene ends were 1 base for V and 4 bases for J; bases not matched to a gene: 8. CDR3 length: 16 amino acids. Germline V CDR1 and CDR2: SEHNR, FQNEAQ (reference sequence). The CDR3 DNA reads TGTGCCAGCAGCTTAGTTCGCGGGGGGCGGAGAGAGACCCAGTACTTC. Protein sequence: CASSLVRGGRRETQYF.

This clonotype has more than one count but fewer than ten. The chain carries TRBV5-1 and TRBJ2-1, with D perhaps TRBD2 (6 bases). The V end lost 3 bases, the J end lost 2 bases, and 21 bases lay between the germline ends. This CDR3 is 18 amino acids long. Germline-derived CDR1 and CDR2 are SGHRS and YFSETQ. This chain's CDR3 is CASSSFGRSGETYNEQFF. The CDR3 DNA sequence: TGCGCCAGCAGCTCCTTTGGCAGATCGGGGGAGACCTACAATGAGCAGTTCTTC. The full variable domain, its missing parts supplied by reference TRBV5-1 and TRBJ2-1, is KAGVTQTPRYLIKTRGQQVTLSCSPISGHRSVSWYQQTPGQGLQFLFEYFSETQRNKGNFPGRFSGRQFSNSRSEMNVSTLELGDSALYLCASSSFGRSGETYNEQFFGPGTRLTVL.